These T cell receptor beta chains were read from a single sample in a study of T-cell memory formation after mild COVID-19. TCRdb recomputed calls from the 5' RACE reads with MiXCR, one row per CDR3 protein. The sample carries about 560,000 distinct CDR3 sequences, 15% to 20% recorded once. Input material: PBMCs or a T cell subset sorted from them (not recorded which). The receptors derive from an adult woman who had mild COVID-19 (a few samples of this study predate the infection). Cell type and time point are not known. The CDR3 runs from the conserved cysteine through the conserved F or W. The order of the fields is clone size, V gene, CDR3 length, J gene, CDR3 protein. Some rows have no size entry. The others give once, few or many, or a class for an expanded clone.

.	TRBV5-1	15	TRBJ2-3	CASSLEPTRTDTQYF
few	TRBV24-1	16	TRBJ2-5	CATSDLLRDGQETQYF
.	TRBV11-2	16	TRBJ1-6	CASSLYGGSYNSPLHF
many	TRBV6-4	14	TRBJ2-3	CASSAQGAGDTQYF
.	TRBV12-3/TRBV12-4	16	TRBJ2-2	CASFAGAFANTGELFF
.	TRBV20-1	11	TRBJ1-1	CSLQRGTEAFF
.	TRBV10-3	14	TRBJ2-3	CAVSPGRDADTQYF
.	TRBV10-3	14	TRBJ1-4	CATSWSAEGQKLFF
few	TRBV2	11	TRBJ2-1	CASRPGREQFF
.	TRBV20-1	18	TRBJ2-3	CSAVNEGGLARSTDTQYF
many	TRBV18	15	TRBJ1-6	CASSPGREAGSPLHF
.	TRBV12-3/TRBV12-4	13	TRBJ2-1	CASGSSGINEQFF
.	TRBV24-1	17	TRBJ2-3	CATSDLDRTGGTDTQYF
few	TRBV12-3/TRBV12-4	11	TRBJ1-4	CASSLGVKLFF
.	TRBV12-5	12	TRBJ2-3	CASGLNTDTQYF
.	TRBV19	15	TRBJ2-3	CASSIWASGKDTQYF
.	TRBV3-1	11	TRBJ2-1	CASRGNFEQFF
few	TRBV15	14	TRBJ2-7	CATSRRTDSYEQYF